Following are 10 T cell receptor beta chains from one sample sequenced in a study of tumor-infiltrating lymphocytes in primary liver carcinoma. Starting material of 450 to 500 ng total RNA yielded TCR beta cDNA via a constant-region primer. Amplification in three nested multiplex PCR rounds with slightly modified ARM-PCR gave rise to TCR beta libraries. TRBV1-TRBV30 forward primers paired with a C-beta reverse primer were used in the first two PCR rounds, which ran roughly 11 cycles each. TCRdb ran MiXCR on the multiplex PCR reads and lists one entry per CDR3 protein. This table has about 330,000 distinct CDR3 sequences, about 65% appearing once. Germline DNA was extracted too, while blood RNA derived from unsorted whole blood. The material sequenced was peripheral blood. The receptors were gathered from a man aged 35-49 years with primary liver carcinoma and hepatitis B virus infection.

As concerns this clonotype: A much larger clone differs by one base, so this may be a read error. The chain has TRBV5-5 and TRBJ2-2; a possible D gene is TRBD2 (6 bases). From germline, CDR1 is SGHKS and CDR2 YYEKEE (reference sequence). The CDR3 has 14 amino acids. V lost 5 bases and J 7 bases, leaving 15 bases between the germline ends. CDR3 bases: TGTGCCAGCAGGGCCGGGACTCCGGTCGGGGAGCTGTTTTTT. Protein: CASRAGTPVGELFF. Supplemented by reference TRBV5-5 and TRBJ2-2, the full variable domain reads DAGVTQSPTHLIKTRGQQVTLRCSPISGHKSVSWYQQVLGQGPQFIFQYYEKEERGRGNFPDRFSARQFPNYSSELNVNALLLGDSALYLCASRAGTPVGELFFGEGSRLTVL.

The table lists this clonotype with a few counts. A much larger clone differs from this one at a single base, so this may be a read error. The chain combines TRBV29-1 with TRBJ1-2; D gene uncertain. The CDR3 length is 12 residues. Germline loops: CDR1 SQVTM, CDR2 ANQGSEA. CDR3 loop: CRGERFDYGYTF. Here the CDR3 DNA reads TGCAGGGGTGAAAGGTTTGACTATGGCTACACCTTC.

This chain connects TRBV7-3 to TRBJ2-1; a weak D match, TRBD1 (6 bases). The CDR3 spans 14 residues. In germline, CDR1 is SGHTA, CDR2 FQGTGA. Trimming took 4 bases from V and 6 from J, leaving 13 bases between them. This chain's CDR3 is CASSSSGAGNEQFF. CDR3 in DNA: TGTGCCAGCAGCTCATCAGGGGCCGGCAATGAGCAGTTCTTC.

CDR3 coding DNA: TGTGCCAGCAGTGAAATGGGATATAGCAATCAGCCCCAGCATTTT. Encoded protein: CASSEMGYSNQPQHF. The genes are TRBV2 and TRBJ1-5; D gene ambiguous. The CDR3 runs to 15 residues. Trimming pared 2 bases from V and 0 bases from J, leaving 8 bases between. CDR1 and CDR2 from the germline V gene are SNHLY and FYNNEI. Looking up the rest from reference TRBV2 and TRBJ1-5 gives the full variable domain: EPEVTQTPSHQVTQMGQEVILRCVPISNHLYFYWYRQILGQKVEFLVSFYNNEISEKSEIFDDQFSVERPDGSNFTLKIRSTKLEDSAMYFCASSEMGYSNQPQHFGDGTRLSIL.

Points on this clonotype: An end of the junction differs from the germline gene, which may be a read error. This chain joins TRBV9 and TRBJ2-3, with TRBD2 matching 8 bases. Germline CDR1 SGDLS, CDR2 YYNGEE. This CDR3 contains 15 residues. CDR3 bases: TGTCCCAGCAGCGTAGAAGCGGGAGTCGCAGATACGCAGTATTTT. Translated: CPSSVEAGVADTQYF.

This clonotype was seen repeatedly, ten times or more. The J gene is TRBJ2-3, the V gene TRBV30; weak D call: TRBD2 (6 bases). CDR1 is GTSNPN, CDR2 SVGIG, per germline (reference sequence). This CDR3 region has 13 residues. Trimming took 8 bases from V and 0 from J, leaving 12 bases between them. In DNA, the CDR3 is TGTGCCGAAAGTAGCGGAAGCACAGATACGCAGTATTTT. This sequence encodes CAESSGSTDTQYF.

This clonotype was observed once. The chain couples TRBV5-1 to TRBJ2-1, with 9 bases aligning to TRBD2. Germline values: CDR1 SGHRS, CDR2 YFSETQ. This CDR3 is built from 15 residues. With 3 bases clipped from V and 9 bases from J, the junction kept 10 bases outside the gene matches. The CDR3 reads CASSSVAGAYLEQFF. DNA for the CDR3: TGCGCCAGCAGCTCTGTAGCGGGAGCGTATCTTGAGCAGTTCTTC.

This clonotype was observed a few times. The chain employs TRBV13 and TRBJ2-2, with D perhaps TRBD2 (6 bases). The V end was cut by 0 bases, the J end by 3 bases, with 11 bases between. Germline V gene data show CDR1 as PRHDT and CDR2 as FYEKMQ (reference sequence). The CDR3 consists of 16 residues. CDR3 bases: TGTGCCAGCAGCTTAGGTGGAGGGCTCGACACCGGGGAGCTGTTTTTT. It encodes CASSLGGGLDTGELFF.

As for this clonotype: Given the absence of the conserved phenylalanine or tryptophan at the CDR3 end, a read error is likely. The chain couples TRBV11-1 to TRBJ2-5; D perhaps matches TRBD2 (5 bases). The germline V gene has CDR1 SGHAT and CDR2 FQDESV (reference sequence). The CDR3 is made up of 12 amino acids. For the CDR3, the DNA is TGTGCCAGCCGCTTAGCGCAGGAGACCCAGTACTCC. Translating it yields CASRLAQETQYS.

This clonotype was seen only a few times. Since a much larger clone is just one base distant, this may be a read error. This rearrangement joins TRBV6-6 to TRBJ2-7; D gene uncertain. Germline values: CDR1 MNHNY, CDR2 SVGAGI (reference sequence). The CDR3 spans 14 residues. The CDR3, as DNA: TGTGTCAGCAGTTATCAAGACGGAACCTACGAGCAGTACTTC. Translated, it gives CVSSYQDGTYEQYF.